This T cell receptor beta chain originates from a study of Ad26.COV2.S vaccination and SARS-CoV-2 variants. Treatment described: some 20 received Ad26.COV2.S at low or high dose, single or two shots; roughly five received placebo; per-sample allocation not given. At day 63 after the first vaccine or placebo injection, samples were drawn. The data were produced by immunoSEQ multiplex PCR, yet TCRdb's version contains in-frame clones alone and is incomplete. The sample yields around 300,000 clones, roughly nine tenths seen once. A note on this clone: What it binds is unknown.

Germline V gene lookup returns CDR1 SGDLS and CDR2 YYNGEE. J lost 2 bases, V lost 3 bases, and 10 bases had no gene match. This CDR3 comprises 16 residues. General observations from the study: Similar non-spike TCR breadth was observed in recipients of vaccine and of placebo.

The chain recombines TRBV9 with TRBJ1-1; 7 bases agree with TRBD1. The source material was peripheral blood, sampled in a trial of Ad26.COV2.S vaccine versus placebo. The receptor's source is a person aged 18-65 years who received the Ad26.COV2.S COVID-19 vaccine or a placebo. The CDR3 loop reads CASSAKIRDSNTEAFF. In DNA, the CDR3 is TGTGCCAGCAGCGCGAAGATCCGGGACAGCAACACTGAAGCTTTCTTT. The whole variable domain, remainder taken from reference TRBV9 and TRBJ1-1, is DSGVTQTPKHLITATGQRVTLRCSPRSGDLSVYWYQQSLDQGLQFLIQYYNGEERAKGNILERFSAQQFPDLHSELNLSSLELGDSALYFCASSAKIRDSNTEAFFGQGTRLTVV.